This TCR beta chain was identified during a study of cytomegalovirus exposure and HLA in healthy donors. The sample holds one count of this clone. CDR3 length: 11 amino acids. Per the germline V gene, CDR1 is SGHDT and CDR2 is YYEEEE. Trimming left V 4 bases short and J 7 bases short, with 8 bases between. Primers: 60 Vbeta forward and 13 Jbeta reverse. Sequencing used immunoSEQ multiplex PCR; TCRdb keeps in-frame clones, though not all of them. The profile covers approximately 210,000 clones, with about four fifths appearing a single time and around 2% taken by the ten largest. The sample taken for sequencing was PBMCs. This clonotype was sampled from a man aged 18-30 years in good health and CMV-seronegative. The rearrangement joins TRBV5-6 to TRBJ1-2; no reliable D call. The CDR3 DNA reads as TGTGCCAGCAGCCGTCGAGTTGGCTACACCTTC. This sequence encodes CASSRRVGYTF.